This TCR beta chain was sequenced in a study of T-cell reconstitution after alpha-beta-depleted transplantation in children. Broader study findings: At one year after transplant, newly produced T cells mostly accounted for T-cell counts and diversity. Several hundred expanded graft clones reportedly gave rise to the alpha-beta T cells present about two months after transplant. After transplant, high TCRbeta diversity at day 60 in some patients arose from surviving recipient T cells and thymic progenitors.

This clonotype was observed a handful of times. As yet, its antigen is unknown. Unique molecular identifiers were incorporated during preparation of the TCRbeta library. TCRdb called the PCR reads again in MiXCR, with one record for every CDR3 protein. The sample holds about 210,000 distinct CDR3 sequences, under 20% seen once. The ends lost 0 bases at V and 4 bases at J; junction bases unmatched: 10. Germline CDR1 is LGHNA and CDR2 is YNFKEQ. The CDR3 is 18 amino acids. This sequence originates from a male patient aged 2-10 years who had a stem cell transplant for acute lymphoblastic leukemia, so the T cells may come from the graft donor. This specimen consisted of PBMCs, mostly from graft donor cells, obtained 360 days after TCRalphabeta/CD19-depleted stem cell transplant. The chain links TRBV4-2 to TRBJ2-1; TRBD1 aligns across 9 bases. The CDR3 nucleotides are TGTGCCAGCAGCCAAGATTGGTCCGGGACAGGGAGTTACAATGAGCAGTTCTTC. Its protein is CASSQDWSGTGSYNEQFF.